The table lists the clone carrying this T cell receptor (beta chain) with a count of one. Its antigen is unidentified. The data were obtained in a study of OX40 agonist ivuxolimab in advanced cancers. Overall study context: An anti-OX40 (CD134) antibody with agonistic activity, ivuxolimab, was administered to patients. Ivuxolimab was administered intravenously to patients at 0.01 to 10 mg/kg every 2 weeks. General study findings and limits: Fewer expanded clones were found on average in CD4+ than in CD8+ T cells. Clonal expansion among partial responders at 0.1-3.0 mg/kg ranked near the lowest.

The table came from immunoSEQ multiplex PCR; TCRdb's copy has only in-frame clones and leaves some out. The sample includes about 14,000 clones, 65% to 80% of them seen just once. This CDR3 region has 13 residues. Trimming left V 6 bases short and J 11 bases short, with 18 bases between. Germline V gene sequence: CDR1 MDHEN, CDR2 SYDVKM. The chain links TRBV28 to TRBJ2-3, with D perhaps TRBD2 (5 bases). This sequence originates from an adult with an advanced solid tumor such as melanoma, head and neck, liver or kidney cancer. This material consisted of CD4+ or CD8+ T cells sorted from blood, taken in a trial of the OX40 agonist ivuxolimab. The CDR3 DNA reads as TGTGCCAGCAGAGCGCTGGACGGGGATGAGCAGTATTTT. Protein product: CASRALDGDEQYF.